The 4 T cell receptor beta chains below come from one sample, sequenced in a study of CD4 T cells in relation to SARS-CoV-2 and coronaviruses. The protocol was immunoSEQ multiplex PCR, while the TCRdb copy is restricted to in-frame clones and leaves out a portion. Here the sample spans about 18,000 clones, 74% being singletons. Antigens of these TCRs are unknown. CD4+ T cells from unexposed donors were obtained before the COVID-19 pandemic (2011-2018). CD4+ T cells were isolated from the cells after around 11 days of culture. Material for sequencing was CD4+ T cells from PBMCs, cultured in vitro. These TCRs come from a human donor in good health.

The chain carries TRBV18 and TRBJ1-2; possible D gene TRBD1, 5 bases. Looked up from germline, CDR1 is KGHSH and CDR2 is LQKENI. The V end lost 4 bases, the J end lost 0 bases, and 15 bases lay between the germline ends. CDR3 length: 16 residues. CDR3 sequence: CASSHTRELANYGYTF. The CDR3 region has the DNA TGTGCCAGCTCACACACCAGGGAACTAGCTAACTATGGCTACACCTTC.

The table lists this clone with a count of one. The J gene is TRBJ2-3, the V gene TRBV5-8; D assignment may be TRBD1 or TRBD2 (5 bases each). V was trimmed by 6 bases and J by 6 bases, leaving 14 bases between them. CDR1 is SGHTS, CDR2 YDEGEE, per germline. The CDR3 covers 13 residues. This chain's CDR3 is CASTRGVVDTQYF. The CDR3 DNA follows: TGTGCCAGCACCCGAGGGGTGGTGGATACGCAGTATTTT.

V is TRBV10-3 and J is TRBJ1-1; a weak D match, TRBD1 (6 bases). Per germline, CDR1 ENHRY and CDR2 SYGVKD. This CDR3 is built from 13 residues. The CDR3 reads CKTAGEGGTEAFF. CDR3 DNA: TGTAAAACCGCAGGGGAAGGGGGCACTGAAGCTTTCTTT.

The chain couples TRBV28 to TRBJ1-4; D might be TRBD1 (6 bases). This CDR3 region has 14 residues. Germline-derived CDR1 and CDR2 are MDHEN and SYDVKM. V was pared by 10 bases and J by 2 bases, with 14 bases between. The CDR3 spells CATGGGRTNEKLFF. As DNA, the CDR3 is TGTGCCACCGGGGGGGGGCGTACTAATGAAAAACTGTTTTTT.